The T cell receptor beta chain under discussion was sequenced for a study of T cell changes during pregnancy in multiple sclerosis. The repertoire was sequenced with immunoSEQ multiplex PCR; TCRdb's copy has only in-frame clones and lacks some. The table lists about 76,000 clones, 93% of them singletons. Per germline, CDR1 SGHNT and CDR2 YYREEE (reference sequence). The trim removed 6 bases at V and 8 bases at J, leaving 14 bases unmatched. This CDR3 comprises 15 residues. The chain combines TRBV5-4 with TRBJ2-1, with 7 bases aligning to TRBD1. The receptor was derived from a female donor with multiple sclerosis, enrolled in a pregnancy study. The sequencing used peripheral blood, collected in the second trimester of pregnancy. The DNA of the CDR3 is TGTGCCAGCATCCTGACAGGGTTGGATGGCGATGAGCAGTTCTTC. Translating gives CASILTGLDGDEQFF.